Listed here are 10 T cell receptor delta chains from one sample, sequenced in a study of gamma-delta chains in newborns, infants, children. TCRdb re-identified clones in the reads via CATT. The sample records 15,000 or so delta-chain clones, about 7% being singletons. The specimen sequenced was blood. All receptors derive from a child who was a newborn, infant or young child, either healthy, febrile or measles-vaccinated (not recorded which).

Of note for this clone: Other nucleotide sequences in the sample specify the same CDR3. The chain carries TRDV2 and TRDJ3; TRDD3 agrees at 8 bases. V trimming: 2 bases; J trimming: 0 bases; junction bases outside the gene matches: 5. The CDR3 is 18 amino acids. Germline V gene data show CDR1 as GEAIGNYY and CDR2 as EKD. CDR3 sequence (DNA): TGTGCCTGTGACAGTACTGGGGGGAGCTCCTGGGACACCCGACAGATGTTTTTC. Its protein product is CACDSTGGSSWDTRQMFF.

This clone showed up just a few times. Because the CDR3's place on the DNA is in doubt, the DNA is left out and the CDR3 is given as listed by TCRdb. The CDR3: CALGDWGAMTAQLFF. This sequence joins TRDV1 and TRDJ2; the table names TRDD3, a call not compared with the DNA. 15 amino acids form the CDR3, both terminal residues included. Germline loops: CDR1 TSWWSYY, CDR2 QGS.

Regarding this clone: The protein given by TCRdb reflects a much larger clone and differs at residue 10 from this DNA's translation, likely from a read error; the protein shown is the DNA's translation. The chain couples TRDV2 to TRDJ3; 9 nucleotides line up with TRDD3. CDR3 size: 17 residues. The ends lost 0 bases at V and 5 bases at J; junction bases unmatched: 4. Germline lookup yields CDR1 GEAIGNYY and CDR2 EKD. CDR3 in amino acids: CACDTAGDTRDTRQMFF. As DNA, the CDR3 is TGTGCCTGTGACACCGCGGGGGATACCCGGGACACCCGACAGATGTTTTTC.

The chain couples TRDV2 to TRDJ3; tentatively, D is TRDD3 (6 bases). The CDR3 contains 17 residues. Trimming cost V 3 bases and J 4 bases, with 15 bases left between them. Per germline, CDR1 GEAIGNYY and CDR2 EKD. CDR3 protein: CACDAVTGTWDTRQMFF. CDR3 DNA: TGTGCCTGTGACGCGGTCACTGGGACGTGGGACACCCGACAGATGTTTTTC.

This clone was seen a few times. Sequence at one end of the junction differs from germline and may be a read error. The chain joins TRDV2 to TRDJ3; 8 bases are a match to TRDD3. Per germline, CDR1 GEAIGNYY and CDR2 EKD. The CDR3 has 20 residues. In DNA form, the CDR3 reads TGTGCCCGTGACGCTATACTGGGGGCTATCATCTCCTGGGACACCCGACAGATGTTTTTC. Protein sequence: CARDAILGAIISWDTRQMFF.

In its sample, this clone was seen a few times. The rearrangement joins TRDV2 to TRDJ1; 10 nucleotides line up with TRDD3. Germline CDR1 GEAIGNYY, CDR2 EKD. V lost 2 bases to trimming and J lost 0 bases; unmatched junction nucleotides: 11. This CDR3 has 18 residues. CDR3 in amino acids: CACDILLGDARYTDKLIF. For the CDR3, the DNA is TGTGCCTGTGACATCTTACTGGGGGATGCGCGATACACCGATAAACTCATCTTT.

V usage is TRDV3 and J usage is TRDJ1; the D is unclear. The germline gives CDR1 TVYSNPD, CDR2 GDNSRS (reference sequence). The CDR3 contains 16 residues. V lost 3 bases to trimming and J lost 0 bases, with 20 bases between them. DNA for the CDR3: TGTGCCTTGGGGCCCGCGGAGGGCATGTACACCGATAAACTCATCTTT. The encoded protein is CALGPAEGMYTDKLIF.

This clone is medium-sized (0.01 to 0.1%) by share. In the same sample, other DNA sequences code for this CDR3. This chain joins TRDV2 and TRDJ3, with TRDD3 as a possible D gene (6 bases). The V gene lost 2 bases and the J gene lost 0 bases, with 7 bases spanning the gap. Germline V gene data show CDR1 as GEAIGNYY and CDR2 as EKD. The CDR3 is 16 residues long. The CDR3 reads CACDILGSWDTRQMFF. Written as DNA, the CDR3 is TGTGCCTGTGACATACTGGGCTCCTGGGACACCCGACAGATGTTTTTC.

In its sample, this clone was seen a few times. Different DNA sequences within this sample yield the same CDR3. CDR3 residues: CACLGDTLAAQLFF. CDR3 sequence (DNA): TGTGCCTGCCTGGGGGATACGCTCGCGGCACAACTCTTCTTT. This chain uses TRDV2 with TRDJ2; the match to TRDD3 covers 12 bases. The CDR3 runs to 14 residues. Germline lookup yields CDR1 GEAIGNYY and CDR2 EKD. The ends lost 7 bases at V and 8 bases at J; junction bases unmatched: 7.

The chain couples TRDV1 to TRDJ3; TRDD3 agrees at 8 bases. Germline V lookup: CDR1 TSWWSYY, CDR2 QGS. This CDR3 is built from 19 residues. V dropped 5 bases and J dropped 0; count of bases not matched to a gene: 9. The CDR3 spells CALGTRTGGRSWDTRQMFF. CDR3 DNA: TGTGCTCTTGGGACCCGTACTGGGGGCCGCTCCTGGGACACCCGACAGATGTTTTTC.